Sequencing of this T cell receptor (beta chain) was carried out in a study of early T cells in non-severe SARS-CoV-2 infection. Study overall: The authors sequenced bulk RNA from unsorted whole blood, leaving chains unpaired. Study observations and caveats: Database matching using VDJdb favored anti-spike CD8 responses, with private and CD4 specificities left missing.

Molecules of cDNA were individually given unique molecular identifiers that were attached to them. TCRdb re-analysed the 5' RACE reads in MiXCR, keeping a single row per CDR3 protein. The sample holds more than 50,000 distinct CDR3 sequences; around 12% are singletons and the top ten take approximately 4.8%. About this clonotype itself: Its antigen is not identified.

Trimming cost V 6 bases and J 4 bases, with 15 bases left between them. The CDR3 extends over 14 amino acids. Material: whole blood. The receptor comes from an adult who was a healthcare worker with PCR-confirmed SARS-CoV-2 infection or an uninfected control (not recorded which). The genes are TRBV12-3 or TRBV12-4 and TRBJ1-2; a weak D match, TRBD1 (5 bases). As DNA, the CDR3 is TGTGCCAGCAGCGGGGGGAGGCGCTCCTATGGCTACACCTTC. It encodes CASSGGRRSYGYTF.